Included here is one TCR beta chain sequence, with context. Original methodology: The authors estimated nucleated cell counts from reference gene primer amplification. The repertoire was sequenced with immunoSEQ multiplex PCR; TCRdb's copy has only in-frame clones and lacks some. V and J calls and clone size are copied from that table; D and trimming were computed from the DNA. The repertoire has around 100,000 clones, 80% to 95% of them found once; the top ten carry approximately 2.2%. The data belong to a study of blood T cell repertoires in COVID-19. Study summary: The origin of the acute and convalescent COVID-19 samples was the United States, Italy and Spain. PBMCs, B-cell-depleted T cells, or T cells were the source of the cDNA or gDNA that made up the material.

The germline CDR1 and CDR2 sequences are SGHTA and FQGNSA. V trimming: 2 bases; J trimming: 0 bases; junction bases outside the gene matches: 3. CDR3 length: 16 residues. The sequencing input was peripheral blood. V is TRBV7-2 and J is TRBJ2-1; 8 bases fit TRBD2. This sequence was found in a man aged 45-60 years with active COVID-19. The CDR3 nucleotides are TGTGCCAGCAGCTTAATAAGCGGGAGCTCCTACAATGAGCAGTTCTTC. Amino acids: CASSLISGSSYNEQFF.